This T cell receptor beta chain was obtained from a study of shared clonotypes between healthy human individuals (TCRdb year 2020). Study-level background: A couple of women and a few men aged 18 to 49 years were included in the cohort. For each donor, three plates each were used for CD4 naive and CD4 memory, two plates were used for CD8 naive, and one plate was used for CD8 memory. To estimate repertoire size and how much clonotype sharing occurs between individuals, the study deeply sequenced the blood TCR repertoires of about five healthy adults. To increase sequencing depth and limit assay-specific biases, TCR repertoire library preparation and sequencing were carried out by different laboratories using diverse techniques. Between about 0.9 and 9 billion PBMCs per donor were obtained by leukapheresis.

Turning to this clone: No cognate antigen has been identified for it. No per-base quality is available; no much larger clone lies one base away.

The donors were healthy, HIV-negative adults who had no recently reported acute infections or vaccinations. Every donor was a Caucasian adult residing in Nashville, Tennessee, USA. CD4+ T cells were enriched by magnetic negative selection; naive cells were then positively selected on CD45RA, and the negative fraction formed the memory subset. Blood was collected by leukapheresis, and PBMCs were isolated by Ficoll-Histopaque density gradient centrifugation and then cryopreserved in liquid nitrogen vapor phase. Analytical flow cytometry was used to check the purity and quantity of every magnetically sorted T cell population. Each sorted fraction had its genomic DNA isolated and then quantified by UV absorbance on a Nanodrop 2000c. TCR CDR3 regions were amplified from genomic DNA by multiplex PCR using the deep immunoSEQ assay. Extracted genomic DNA from each cell subset was spread evenly across all wells of several immunoSEQ 96-well plates, with each plate serving as a replicate. For sorted subsets, each replicate PCR was loaded with roughly 190 ng genomic DNA, equivalent to about 33,000 T cell genomes. Purified libraries were measured with a Qubit 3.0 fluorometer, size-checked on a Bioanalyzer 2100, and measured again with the KAPA Library Quantification kit. Each immunoSEQ 96-well plate was sequenced on its own single-read 150-cycle Illumina NextSeq 550 flow cell. The paper's data handling went like this. Because only junctional sequences without quality scores were contained in the immunoSEQ output, filtering matching that applied to full-length reads could not be performed. Sequences were annotated with PyIR, a Python wrapper for IgBLAST v1.9, and V/J genes and CDR3 were assigned using IMGT germline references. Reads were filtered out if the reads had weak V/J assignments (E-value above 1e-6), no CDR3, stop codons, out-of-frame junctions, or ambiguous translated residues. V3J clonotypes were defined by identical inferred V gene, J gene, and CDR3 amino acid sequence. Percentage overlap between repertoires was calculated by dividing the number of shared unique clonotypes by the size of the smaller repertoire. Richness of each repertoire was evaluated using RTK rarefaction, the Chao1 estimator, and Recon v2.1 estimates of unobserved clonotypes. OLGA was used to compute generation probabilities for all TCRbeta clonotypes that the gDNA method yielded from several donors. TCRdb provides this immuneACCESS table in a form limited to in-frame rearrangements. Some clones are lacking; in checked studies, under half of them reflect an unresolved V gene, and why the rest are absent is not known. V, J and clone size reflect that table, while D and trimming were determined from the DNA. Across this sample there are 2.5 million or so clones, with about 92% seen only once. The top ten clones comprise roughly 0.15% of the sample.

Beyond this particular receptor, the publication reports: Pairwise subsampling indicated that sequencing depth was expected to affect the degree of clonotype sharing among donors. Because the study included a small number of donors, the genetic and exposure-history diversity represented was limited. About 5% of naive CD4, around 3.5% of naive CD8, roughly 2.5% of memory CD4, and about 0.4% of memory CD8 clonotypes were shared across four donors. Compared with non-shared clonotypes, clonotypes shared by all four sorted-subset donors had higher generation probabilities. Even with the large sequencing depth, rarefaction of the sorted-subset datasets indicated that sequencing was incomplete. Sampling was restricted to blood, and TCR repertoires in tissue are likely to differ from TCR repertoires in blood. Larger estimated clonotype richness was generally found for naive subsets than for memory subsets.

The receptor's source is a man younger than 30 in good health. The sequenced material came from naive CD4+ T cells sorted from blood. The sample's cell subset or site, from its label and the paper: CD45RA+ positively selected.

Read as DNA, the sequence is TGCGCCAGCAGCTTTATCCAGAACACTGAAGCTTTCTTT. Its protein reads: CASSFIQNTEAFF. The chain is encoded by TRBV5-1 joined to TRBJ1-1; the D segment cannot be called with confidence. Reading from cysteine to phenylalanine, the CDR3 counts 13 amino acids. Only the CDR3 region is kept as DNA, spanning 39 bases read in frame from base 1. Cut back by 2 bases and 1 base, the V and J ends lie 6 bases apart. The germline V gene yields SGHRS for CDR1 and YFSETQ for CDR2. Reference TRBV5-1 and TRBJ1-1 proteins supply the regions before and after the CDR3; the full variable domain is: KAGVTQTPRYLIKTRGQQVTLSCSPISGHRSVSWYQQTPGQGLQFLFEYFSETQRNKGNFPGRFSGRQFSNSRSEMNVSTLELGDSALYLCASSFIQNTEAFFGQGTRLTVV.